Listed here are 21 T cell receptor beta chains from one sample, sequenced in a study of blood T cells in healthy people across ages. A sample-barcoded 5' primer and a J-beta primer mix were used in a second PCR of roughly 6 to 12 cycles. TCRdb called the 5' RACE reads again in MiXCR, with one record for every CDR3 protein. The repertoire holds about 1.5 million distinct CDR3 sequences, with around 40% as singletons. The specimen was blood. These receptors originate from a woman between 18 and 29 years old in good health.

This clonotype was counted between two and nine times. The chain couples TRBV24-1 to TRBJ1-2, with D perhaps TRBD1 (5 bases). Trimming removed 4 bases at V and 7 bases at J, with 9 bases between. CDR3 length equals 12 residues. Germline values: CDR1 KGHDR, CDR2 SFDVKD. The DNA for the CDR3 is TGTGCCACCAGTGAGGGACTCAGTGGCTACACCTTC. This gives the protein CATSEGLSGYTF.

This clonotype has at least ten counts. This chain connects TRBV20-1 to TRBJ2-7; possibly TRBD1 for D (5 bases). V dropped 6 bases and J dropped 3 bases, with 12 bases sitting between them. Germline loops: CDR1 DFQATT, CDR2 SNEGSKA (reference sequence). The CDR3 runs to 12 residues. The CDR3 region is CSAETQGYEQYF. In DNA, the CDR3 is TGCAGTGCGGAAACTCAGGGCTACGAGCAGTACTTC.

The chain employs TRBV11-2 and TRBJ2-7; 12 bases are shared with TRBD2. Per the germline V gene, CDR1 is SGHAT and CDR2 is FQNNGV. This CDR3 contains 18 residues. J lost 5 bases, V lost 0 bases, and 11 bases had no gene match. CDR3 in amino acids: CASSLDLQLAGGYNEQYF. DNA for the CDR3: TGTGCCAGCAGCTTAGATTTGCAACTAGCGGGAGGATACAACGAGCAGTACTTC.

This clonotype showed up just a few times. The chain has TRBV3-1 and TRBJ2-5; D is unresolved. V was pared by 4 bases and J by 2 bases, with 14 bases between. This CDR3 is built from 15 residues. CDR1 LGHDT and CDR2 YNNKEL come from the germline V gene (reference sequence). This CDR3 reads CASSPRTDPQETQYF. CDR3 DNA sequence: TGTGCCAGCAGCCCTCGGACGGACCCACAAGAGACCCAGTACTTC.

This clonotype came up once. This CDR3 is CSVSFSYNEQFF. CDR3 sequence (DNA): TGCAGCGTGTCCTTTTCCTACAATGAGCAGTTCTTC. V is TRBV29-1 and J is TRBJ2-1; D gene unclear. Per the germline V gene, CDR1 is SQVTM and CDR2 is ANQGSEA. This CDR3 is 12 amino acids long. Trimming pared 6 bases from V and 1 base from J, leaving 7 bases between.

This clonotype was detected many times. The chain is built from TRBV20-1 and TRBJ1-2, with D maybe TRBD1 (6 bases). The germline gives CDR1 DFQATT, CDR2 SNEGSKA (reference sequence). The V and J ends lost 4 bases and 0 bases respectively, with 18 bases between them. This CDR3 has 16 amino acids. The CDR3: CSATAPGVASNYGYTF. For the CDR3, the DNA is TGCAGTGCTACCGCCCCAGGGGTTGCCTCTAACTATGGCTACACCTTC.

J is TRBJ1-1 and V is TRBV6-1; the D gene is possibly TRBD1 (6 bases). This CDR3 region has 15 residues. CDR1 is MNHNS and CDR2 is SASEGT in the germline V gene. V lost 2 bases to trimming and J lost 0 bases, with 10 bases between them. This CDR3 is CASSEWGALNTEAFF. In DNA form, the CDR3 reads TGTGCCAGCAGTGAATGGGGGGCGTTGAACACTGAAGCTTTCTTT.

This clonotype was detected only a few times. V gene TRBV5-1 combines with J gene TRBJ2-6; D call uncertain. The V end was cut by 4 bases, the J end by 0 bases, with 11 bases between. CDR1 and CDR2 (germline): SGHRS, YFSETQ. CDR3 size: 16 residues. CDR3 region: CASSPDRLSGANVLTF. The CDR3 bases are TGCGCCAGCAGCCCTGATAGACTCTCTGGGGCCAACGTCCTGACTTTC.

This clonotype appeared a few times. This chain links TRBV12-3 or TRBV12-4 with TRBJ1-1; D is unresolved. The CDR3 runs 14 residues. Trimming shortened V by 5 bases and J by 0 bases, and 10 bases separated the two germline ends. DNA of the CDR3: TGTGCCAGCAGTAACCTGAGGGTGAACACTGAAGCTTTCTTT. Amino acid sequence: CASSNLRVNTEAFF.

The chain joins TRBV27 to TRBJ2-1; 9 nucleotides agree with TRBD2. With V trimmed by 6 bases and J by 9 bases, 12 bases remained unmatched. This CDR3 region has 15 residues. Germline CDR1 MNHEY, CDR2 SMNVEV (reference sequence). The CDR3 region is CASSPMRLAGFEQFF. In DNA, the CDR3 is TGTGCCAGCAGCCCCATGAGGCTAGCGGGATTTGAGCAGTTCTTC.

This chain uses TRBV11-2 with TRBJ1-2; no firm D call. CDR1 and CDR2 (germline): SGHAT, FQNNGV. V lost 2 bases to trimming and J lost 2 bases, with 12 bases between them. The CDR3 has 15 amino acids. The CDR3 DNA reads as TGTGCCAGCAGCTTACAGGTCGCATCGAACTATGGCTACACCTTC. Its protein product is CASSLQVASNYGYTF.

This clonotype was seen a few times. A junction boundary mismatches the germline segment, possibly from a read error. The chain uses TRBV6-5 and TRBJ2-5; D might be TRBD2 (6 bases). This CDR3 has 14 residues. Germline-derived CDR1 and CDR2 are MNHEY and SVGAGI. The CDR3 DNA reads TGTGCCAGCAGTTACTCGGGGAGGAAAGAGACCCGGTACTTC. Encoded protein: CASSYSGRKETRYF.

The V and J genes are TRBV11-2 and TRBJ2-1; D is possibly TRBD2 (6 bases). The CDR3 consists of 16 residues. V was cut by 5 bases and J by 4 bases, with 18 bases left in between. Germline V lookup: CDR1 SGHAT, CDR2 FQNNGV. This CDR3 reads CASSPKRVLMYNEQFF. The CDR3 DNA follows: TGTGCCAGCAGCCCAAAGCGGGTTTTGATGTACAATGAGCAGTTCTTC. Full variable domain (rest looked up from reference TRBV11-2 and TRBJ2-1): EAGVAQSPRYKIIEKRQSVAFWCNPISGHATLYWYQQILGQGPKLLIQFQNNGVVDDSQLPKDRFSAERLKGVDSTLKIQPAKLEDSAVYLCASSPKRVLMYNEQFFGPGTRLTVL.

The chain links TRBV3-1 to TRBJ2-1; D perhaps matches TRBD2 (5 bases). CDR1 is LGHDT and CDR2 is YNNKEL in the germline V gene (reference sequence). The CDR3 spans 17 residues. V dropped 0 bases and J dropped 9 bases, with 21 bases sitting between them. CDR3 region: CASSQDGGSGGLFEQFF. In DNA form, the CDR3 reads TGTGCCAGCAGCCAAGATGGAGGCAGCGGAGGCCTCTTTGAGCAGTTCTTC.

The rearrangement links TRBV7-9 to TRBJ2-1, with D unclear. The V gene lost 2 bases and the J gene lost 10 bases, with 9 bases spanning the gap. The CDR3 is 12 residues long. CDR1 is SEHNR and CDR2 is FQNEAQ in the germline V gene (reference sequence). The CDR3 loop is CASSLSVSEQFF. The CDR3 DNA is TGTGCCAGCAGCTTATCGGTAAGCGAGCAGTTCTTC.

DNA for the CDR3: TGTGCCAGCAGCCCTCTGGACAGTTCGAGACCTAACTATGGCTACACCTTC. It encodes CASSPLDSSRPNYGYTF. The chain is built from TRBV9 and TRBJ1-2, with D perhaps TRBD1 (6 bases). Trimming left V 4 bases short and J 0 bases short, with 19 bases between. The germline V gene has CDR1 SGDLS and CDR2 YYNGEE. The CDR3 is made up of 17 amino acids.

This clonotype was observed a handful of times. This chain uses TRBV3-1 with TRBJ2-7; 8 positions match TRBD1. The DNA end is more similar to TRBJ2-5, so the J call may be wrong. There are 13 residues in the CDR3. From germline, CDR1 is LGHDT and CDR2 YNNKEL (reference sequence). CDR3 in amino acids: CASSHRTGETQYF. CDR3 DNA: TGTGCCAGCAGCCATCGGACAGGGGAGACCCAGTACTTC.

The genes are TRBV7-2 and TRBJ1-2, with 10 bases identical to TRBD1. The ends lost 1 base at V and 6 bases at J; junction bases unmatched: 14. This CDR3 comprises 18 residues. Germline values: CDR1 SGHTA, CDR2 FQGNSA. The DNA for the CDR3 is TGTGCCAGCAGCTTAGAGGGGACAGGGGAACTAGCTAGGAATGGCTACACCTTC. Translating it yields CASSLEGTGELARNGYTF.

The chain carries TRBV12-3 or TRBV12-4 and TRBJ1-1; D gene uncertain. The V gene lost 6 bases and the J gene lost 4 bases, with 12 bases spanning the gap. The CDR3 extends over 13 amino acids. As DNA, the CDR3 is TGTGCCAGCAGATTGAGGGAAGTCACTGAAGCTTTCTTT. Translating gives CASRLREVTEAFF.

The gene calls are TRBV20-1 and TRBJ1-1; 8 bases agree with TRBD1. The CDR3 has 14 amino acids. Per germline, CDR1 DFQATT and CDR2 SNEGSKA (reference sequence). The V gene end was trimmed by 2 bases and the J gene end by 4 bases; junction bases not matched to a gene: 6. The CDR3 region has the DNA TGCAGTGCTAGACGAGGACAGGGTGTCACTGAAGCTTTCTTT. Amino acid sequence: CSARRGQGVTEAFF.

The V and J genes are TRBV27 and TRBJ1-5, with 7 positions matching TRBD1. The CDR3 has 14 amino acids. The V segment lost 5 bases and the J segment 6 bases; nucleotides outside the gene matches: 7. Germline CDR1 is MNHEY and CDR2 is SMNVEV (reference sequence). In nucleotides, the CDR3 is TGTGCCAGCAGTCTCCTACAGGGGCGTCAGCCCCAGCATTTT. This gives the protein CASSLLQGRQPQHF.